Given below is one T cell receptor (beta chain) in context. What it binds is not known. None of the donors, who were healthy HIV-negative adults, had recently had acute infections or vaccinations. This entry comes from a study of shared clonotypes between healthy human individuals. Across the whole study: A few men and a couple of women, aged 18 to 49, were donors. Study-level results: Memory subsets had estimated richness that was generally smaller than that of naive subsets.

CDR3 length: 13 residues. Trimming removed 6 bases at V and 7 bases at J, with 12 bases between. Per the germline V gene, CDR1 is SGHDN and CDR2 is FVKESK. Data came from immunoSEQ multiplex PCR; TCRdb stores just in-frame clones and leaves some out. The table lists over a million clones, approximately 78% of them singletons. Sequenced sample: memory CD4+ T cells from PBMCs. Noted subset: CD45RA-negative fraction. This TCR came from a young man in good health. Some clones in this sample may be carry-over from other donors' samples. The chain has TRBV14 and TRBJ1-4; maybe TRBD1 (6 bases). The CDR3 DNA reads TGTGCCAGCAGTCGAGGGGGGCGTGAAAAACTGTTTTTT. Amino acids: CASSRGGREKLFF. The whole variable domain, remainder taken from reference TRBV14 and TRBJ1-4, is EAGVTQFPSHSVIEKGQTVTLRCDPISGHDNLYWYRRVMGKEIKFLLHFVKESKQDESGMPNNRFLAERTGGTYSTLKVQPAELEDSGVYFCASSRGGREKLFFGSGTQLSVL.